One sample yielded the 30 T cell receptor beta chains listed below, sequenced in a study of T cells in localized non-small cell lung cancer. Produced via immunoSEQ multiplex PCR; TCRdb's table is partial and in-frame only. The sample yields 15,000 to 20,000 clones, roughly 90% seen once. The starting material was peripheral blood, obtained before any cancer treatment. These receptors all stem from a male donor at least 60 years old with stage II squamous cell lung carcinoma.

This clone was observed a single time. This chain uses TRBV11-2 with TRBJ1-5; D is unresolved. Germline V CDR1 and CDR2: SGHAT, FQNNGV. The V and J ends lost 4 bases and 3 bases respectively, with 13 bases between them. This CDR3 has 15 residues. CDR3 region: CASSSKEGFNQPQHF. As DNA, the CDR3 is TGTGCCAGCAGCTCTAAGGAAGGGTTCAATCAGCCCCAGCATTTT.

This chain links TRBV5-4 with TRBJ2-3; D is possibly TRBD1 (6 bases). Germline CDR1 SGHNT, CDR2 YYREEE (reference sequence). This CDR3 contains 17 residues. V lost 2 bases and J lost 2, with 18 bases in between. The CDR3 region is CASSFSLDRTDTDTQYF. The DNA for the CDR3 is TGTGCCAGCAGCTTCTCTCTCGACAGGACTGACACAGATACGCAGTATTTT. The whole variable domain, filled in from reference TRBV5-4 and TRBJ2-3, reads ETGVTQSPTHLIKTRGQQVTLRCSSQSGHNTVSWYQQALGQGPQFIFQYYREEENGRGNFPPRFSGLQFPNYSSELNVNALELDDSALYLCASSFSLDRTDTDTQYFGPGTRLTVL.

V gene TRBV7-2 combines with J gene TRBJ1-2, with D maybe TRBD1 (5 bases). V lost 3 bases, J lost 8 bases, and 10 bases lay in between. Germline V gives CDR1 SGHTA, CDR2 FQGNSA. The CDR3 covers 12 residues. The CDR3 coding sequence is TGTGCCAGCAGCTTCTGGGGGAACGGCTACACCTTC. It encodes CASSFWGNGYTF.

This clone showed up just once. The chain couples TRBV5-1 to TRBJ2-7, with 12 bases aligning to TRBD2. The CDR3 has 20 amino acids. The germline CDR1 and CDR2 sequences are SGHRS and YFSETQ. V trimming: 0 bases; J trimming: 0 bases; junction bases outside the gene matches: 13. The CDR3 nucleotides are TGCGCCAGCAGCTTGGCCGGGTGGCTAGCGGGAGGGCCGGCCTCCTACGAGCAGTACTTC. Residues: CASSLAGWLAGGPASYEQYF.

The V and J genes are TRBV4-1 and TRBJ1-3; D possibly corresponds to TRBD1 (6 bases). The CDR3 spans 16 residues. Trimming pared 2 bases from V and 1 base from J, leaving 12 bases between. In germline, CDR1 is MGHRA, CDR2 YSYEKL. CDR3 region: CASSQPTDRSGNTIYF. The CDR3 DNA follows: TGCGCCAGCAGCCAACCGACAGACAGGTCTGGAAACACCATATATTTT.

The chain uses TRBV27 and TRBJ2-1; TRBD2 is a possible D gene (6 bases). Germline CDR1 is MNHEY and CDR2 is SMNVEV (reference sequence). The CDR3 is 13 amino acids. Trimming shortened V by 7 bases and J by 7 bases, and 14 bases separated the two germline ends. The CDR3 region has the DNA TGTGCCAGCAACAGCGGGTTGGGGAATGAGCAGTTCTTC. Translation gives CASNSGLGNEQFF.

CDR3 sequence reads: CATSRHRGRSTEAFF. In DNA form, the CDR3 reads TGTGCCACCAGCAGACACAGGGGGAGAAGCACTGAAGCTTTCTTT. The J gene is TRBJ1-1, the V gene TRBV15; 8 bases are shared with TRBD1. Per the germline V gene, CDR1 is LNHNV and CDR2 is YYDKDF (reference sequence). The V gene end was trimmed by 2 bases and the J gene end by 4 bases; junction bases not matched to a gene: 6. The CDR3 contains 15 residues.

This rearrangement joins TRBV30 to TRBJ1-1; tentatively, D is TRBD1 (5 bases). This CDR3 spans 12 amino acids. V lost 4 bases, J lost 6 bases, and 12 bases lay in between. Per the germline V gene, CDR1 is GTSNPN and CDR2 is SVGIG (reference sequence). The CDR3: CAWTAGYAEAFF. CDR3 sequence (DNA): TGTGCCTGGACCGCAGGGTACGCTGAAGCTTTCTTT.

This sequence joins TRBV19 and TRBJ2-4; 7 nucleotides match TRBD1. Germline V lookup: CDR1 LNHDA, CDR2 SQIVND (reference sequence). The CDR3 contains 17 residues. J lost 1 base, V lost 5 bases, and 11 bases had no gene match. This CDR3 reads CASSYQTGYGAKNIQYF. For the CDR3, the DNA is TGTGCCAGTAGTTACCAGACAGGGTACGGTGCCAAAAACATTCAGTACTTC.

The chain links TRBV4-1 to TRBJ2-2; D remains ambiguous. The CDR3 length is 17 residues. The V end lost 0 bases, the J end lost 5 bases, and 16 bases lay between the germline ends. CDR1 MGHRA and CDR2 YSYEKL come from the germline V gene. The CDR3 spells CASSQDLESRRTGELFF. CDR3 nucleotides: TGCGCCAGCAGCCAAGATCTGGAGAGTCGAAGGACCGGGGAGCTGTTTTTT.

This clone was seen once. The chain carries TRBV2 and TRBJ1-2; 12 bases fit TRBD1. The CDR3 has 15 residues. Germline CDR1 is SNHLY and CDR2 is FYNNEI. Germline trimming cut 6 bases from V and 8 bases from J; bases unmatched to any gene: 10. This chain's CDR3 is CASSPEGQGASGYTF. The CDR3 nucleotides are TGTGCCAGCAGCCCCGAGGGACAGGGGGCATCCGGCTACACCTTC. The full variable domain, its missing parts supplied by reference TRBV2 and TRBJ1-2, is EPEVTQTPSHQVTQMGQEVILRCVPISNHLYFYWYRQILGQKVEFLVSFYNNEISEKSEIFDDQFSVERPDGSNFTLKIRSTKLEDSAMYFCASSPEGQGASGYTFGSGTRLTVV.

A single count supports this clone. An end of the junction does not agree with germline; a read error may underlie this. The rearrangement joins TRBV2 to TRBJ1-2; D is unresolved. The CDR3 totals 10 residues. Germline V gene lookup returns CDR1 SNHLY and CDR2 FYNNEI. CDR3 sequence: CASSEVGVGF. In nucleotides, the CDR3 is TGTGCCAGCAGTGAAGTCGGGGTAGGCTTC.

The CDR3 bases are TGTGCCAGCAGCTTAACGAGGCCTCAAGGGTACAATGAGCAGTTCTTC. This gives the protein CASSLTRPQGYNEQFF. The V gene is TRBV7-9, the J gene TRBJ2-1; no reliable D call. Germline values: CDR1 SEHNR, CDR2 FQNEAQ (reference sequence). V lost 2 bases to trimming and J lost 4 bases, with 15 bases between them. CDR3 size: 16 residues. The full variable domain, its missing parts supplied by reference TRBV7-9 and TRBJ2-1, is DTGVSQNPRHKITKRGQNVTFRCDPISEHNRLYWYRQTLGQGPEFLTYFQNEAQLEKSRLLSDRFSAERPKGSFSTLEIQRTEQGDSAMYLCASSLTRPQGYNEQFFGPGTRLTVL.

The chain joins TRBV28 to TRBJ2-1; D unclear. The germline V gene has CDR1 MDHEN and CDR2 SYDVKM. This CDR3 has 12 residues. Trimming pared 8 bases from V and 12 bases from J, leaving 17 bases between. The CDR3 region has the DNA TGTGCCAGCGGGCTCCTGCGTGAAGGGCAGTTCTTC. This codes for CASGLLREGQFF.

The chain has TRBV6-7 and TRBJ2-2; 7 nucleotides align to TRBD2. TRBV6-7 is given ORF status, its function remaining uncertain. Germline trimming cut 1 base from V and 5 bases from J; bases unmatched to any gene: 10. This CDR3 is 17 amino acids long. For the CDR3, the DNA is TGTGCCAGCAGTTACTGCCGTGGCGGGAGAGGTACCGGGGAGCTGTTTTTT. Protein product: CASSYCRGGRGTGELFF.

The gene calls are TRBV30 and TRBJ2-7, with TRBD1 matching over 8 bases. Germline loops: CDR1 GTSNPN, CDR2 SVGIG (reference sequence). The ends lost 3 bases at V and 2 bases at J; junction bases unmatched: 6. CDR3 length equals 14 residues. CDR3 nucleotides: TGTGCCTGGAGCTTCGGGACAGGTCCCTACGAGCAGTACTTC. Translating it yields CAWSFGTGPYEQYF.

This chain links TRBV5-1 with TRBJ1-2, with 8 bases that match TRBD1. Germline trimming cut 3 bases from V and 7 bases from J; bases unmatched to any gene: 8. The CDR3 is 14 amino acids. Germline V gene data show CDR1 as SGHRS and CDR2 as YFSETQ. CDR3 nucleotide sequence: TGCGCCAGCAGCTCCGGGACAGGCCCTGGTGGCTACACCTTC. It codes for CASSSGTGPGGYTF. The full variable domain, with the rest looked up from reference TRBV5-1 and TRBJ1-2, is KAGVTQTPRYLIKTRGQQVTLSCSPISGHRSVSWYQQTPGQGLQFLFEYFSETQRNKGNFPGRFSGRQFSNSRSEMNVSTLELGDSALYLCASSSGTGPGGYTFGSGTRLTVV.

The CDR3 is CASSLRGPQPQHF. The CDR3 DNA reads TGTGCCAGCAGTTTACGAGGACCTCAGCCCCAGCATTTT. V usage is TRBV28 and J usage is TRBJ1-5; D is unclear. The CDR3 covers 13 residues. Germline CDR1 and CDR2: MDHEN and SYDVKM. V was clipped by 2 bases and J by 6 bases, with 8 bases between them.

The chain has TRBV4-2 and TRBJ2-7; D gene ambiguous. Germline CDR1 is LGHNA and CDR2 is YNFKEQ. The CDR3 has 12 residues. Trimming shortened V by 0 bases and J by 4 bases, and 4 bases separated the two germline ends. The CDR3 DNA reads as TGTGCCAGCAGCCAAGACAGATACGAGCAGTACTTC. Translation gives CASSQDRYEQYF.

This chain uses TRBV5-1 with TRBJ1-1; D may be TRBD1 (5 bases). The CDR3 extends over 15 amino acids. V was cut by 4 bases and J by 1 base, with 14 bases left in between. CDR1 is SGHRS, CDR2 YFSETQ, per germline. CDR3 residues: CASSQTRGRNTEAFF. As DNA, the CDR3 is TGCGCCAGCAGCCAAACCCGGGGCCGGAACACTGAAGCTTTCTTT.

The chain combines TRBV18 with TRBJ2-7; D gene uncertain. CDR3 length: 14 residues. Germline CDR1 reads KGHSH; CDR2 reads LQKENI. V was pared by 6 bases and J by 0 bases, with 12 bases between. The CDR3 sequence: CASSRSQSSYEQYF. DNA of the CDR3: TGTGCCAGCTCCAGATCACAGAGCTCCTACGAGCAGTACTTC.

The chain has TRBV9 and TRBJ2-7; TRBD1 agrees at 11 bases. Germline assignment: CDR1 SGDLS and CDR2 YYNGEE. Trimming cost V 3 bases and J 6 bases; bases outside gene matches: 5. This CDR3 spans 14 amino acids. DNA of the CDR3: TGTGCCAGCAGCGCAGAGGGACAGGGGGGCGAGCAGTACTTC. This gives the protein CASSAEGQGGEQYF.

The CDR3 DNA reads TGTGCCACCAGCAGGGGACTATCGGACTACGAGCAGTACTTC. This encodes CATSRGLSDYEQYF. The genes are TRBV15 and TRBJ2-7; 7 bases fit TRBD2. Trimming removed 3 bases from V and 3 bases from J; junction bases left unmatched: 5. Per germline, CDR1 LNHNV and CDR2 YYDKDF (reference sequence). The length of the CDR3 is 14 residues.

On this clone itself: Its ends do not fully match the called genes, so a read error is possible. V and J are TRBV6-5 and TRBJ2-7; 12 bases match TRBD2. The CDR3 has 16 amino acids. From germline, CDR1 is MNHEY and CDR2 SVGAGI. As DNA, the CDR3 is TGTGCCAACAGTTACTCGCTACTAGCGGGAGGCTACGAGCAGTACTTC. Translating gives CANSYSLLAGGYEQYF.

This clone was found once. The rearrangement uses TRBV18 and TRBJ2-7; possible D gene TRBD1, 6 bases. This CDR3 is built from 15 residues. In germline, CDR1 is KGHSH, CDR2 LQKENI. V was trimmed by 6 bases and J by 2 bases, leaving 17 bases between them. The CDR3 coding sequence is TGTGCCAGCTCCCACAGGGCTACGGGCGCCTACGAGCAGTACTTC. Translated: CASSHRATGAYEQYF.

The chain is built from TRBV18 and TRBJ2-1; the match to TRBD1 covers 8 bases. The length of the CDR3 is 15 residues. The J segment lost 1 base and the V segment lost 4 bases, leaving 3 bases of the junction unmatched. Per the germline V gene, CDR1 is KGHSH and CDR2 is LQKENI. The CDR3 is CASSRRDRSYNEQFF. In DNA form, the CDR3 reads TGTGCCAGCTCACGCCGGGACAGGTCCTACAATGAGCAGTTCTTC. Full variable domain (rest looked up from reference TRBV18 and TRBJ2-1): NAGVMQNPRHLVRRRGQEARLRCSPMKGHSHVYWYRQLPEEGLKFMVYLQKENIIDESGMPKERFSAEFPKEGPSILRIQQVVRGDSAAYFCASSRRDRSYNEQFFGPGTRLTVL.

The chain carries TRBV30 and TRBJ1-5; no firm D call. Trimming shortened V by 0 bases and J by 0 bases, and 9 bases separated the two germline ends. CDR1 is GTSNPN, CDR2 SVGIG, per germline (reference sequence). The CDR3 loop spans 15 amino acids. CDR3 amino acids: CAWSVPQPSNQPQHF. DNA for the CDR3: TGTGCCTGGAGTGTACCCCAACCTAGCAATCAGCCCCAGCATTTT.

The V and J genes are TRBV6-6 and TRBJ1-2; D is unclear. V was trimmed by 6 bases and J by 4 bases, leaving 12 bases between them. The CDR3 runs 13 residues. Germline V gene lookup returns CDR1 MNHNY and CDR2 SVGAGI (reference sequence). The CDR3 region is CASSQAAGYGYTF. As DNA, the CDR3 is TGTGCCAGCAGCCAAGCGGCGGGCTATGGCTACACCTTC.

The chain is built from TRBV5-1 and TRBJ2-1; the D gene is possibly TRBD1 (8 bases). Trimming left V 2 bases short and J 7 bases short, with 22 bases between. The V gene's germline CDR1 is SGHRS and CDR2 YFSETQ. This CDR3 has 17 residues. CDR3: CASSLAPTGGDTNEQFF. DNA for the CDR3: TGCGCCAGCAGCTTAGCCCCTACAGGGGGGGATACAAATGAGCAGTTCTTC. Combining the CDR3 with reference TRBV5-1 and TRBJ2-1 gives the whole variable domain KAGVTQTPRYLIKTRGQQVTLSCSPISGHRSVSWYQQTPGQGLQFLFEYFSETQRNKGNFPGRFSGRQFSNSRSEMNVSTLELGDSALYLCASSLAPTGGDTNEQFFGPGTRLTVL.

CDR3 coding DNA: TGTGCCAGCAGTTTCAATGAGCAGTTCTTC. Protein sequence: CASSFNEQFF. This sequence joins TRBV28 and TRBJ2-1, with D unresolved. The V end was cut by 3 bases, the J end by 6 bases, with 0 bases between. Germline CDR1 reads MDHEN; CDR2 reads SYDVKM. The CDR3 spans 10 residues.